A single sample gave rise to the 22 T cell receptor beta chains below, sequenced in a study of blood T cell repertoires in COVID-19. Generated by immunoSEQ multiplex PCR, the TCRdb table keeps only in-frame clones and is missing some. The sample includes some 400,000 clones, roughly nine tenths of them seen just once. The sample comprised PBMCs or T cells enriched from blood (not recorded which). Source of these receptors: a man aged 30 to 45 who had recovered from COVID-19.

The rearrangement uses TRBV3-1 (or the pseudogene TRBV3-2) and TRBJ1-1, with 9 bases that match TRBD1. Germline V gene data show CDR1 as LGHDT and CDR2 as YNNKEL (reference sequence). The CDR3 consists of 14 residues. The ends lost 2 bases at V and 11 bases at J; junction bases unmatched: 9. CDR3 bases: TGTGCCAGCAGCCAATTCCGGGGGACAGGGAGGGCTTTCTTT. Translated: CASSQFRGTGRAFF.

The rearrangement joins TRBV6-4 to TRBJ1-5; D is uncertain. CDR1 and CDR2 (germline): MRHNA, SNTAGT. V was cut by 0 bases and J by 2 bases, with 14 bases left in between. This CDR3 contains 17 residues. The CDR3 region has the DNA TGTGCCAGCAGTGACTCCCCCCCGGGTCTGGGCAATCAGCCCCAGCATTTT. Residues: CASSDSPPGLGNQPQHF.

This clone has a single count. The chain uses TRBV11-2 and TRBJ2-1; perhaps TRBD2 as D (6 bases). Per the germline V gene, CDR1 is SGHAT and CDR2 is FQNNGV. The V end was cut by 1 base, the J end by 2 bases, with 6 bases between. CDR3 length: 14 amino acids. The CDR3, as DNA: TGTGCCAGCAGCTTAGCGGGAGCCTACAATGAGCAGTTCTTC. Residues: CASSLAGAYNEQFF.

The sample holds one count of this clone. The chain recombines TRBV6-2 or TRBV6-3 with TRBJ2-7, with D possibly TRBD1 on 5 matching bases. V was pared by 5 bases and J by 6 bases, with 14 bases between. The CDR3 contains 13 residues. Germline V gene data show CDR1 as MNHEY and CDR2 as SVGEGT. The CDR3 DNA is TGTGCCAGCAGTCAATACTCCACAGGCGAGCAGTACTTC. Amino acid sequence: CASSQYSTGEQYF.

V is TRBV30 and J is TRBJ1-2; D is perhaps TRBD1 (6 bases). The CDR3 length is 14 residues. Germline CDR1 is GTSNPN and CDR2 is SVGIG (reference sequence). Trimming took off 2 bases at V and 4 bases at J, with 14 bases between the two ends. CDR3 in DNA: TGTGCCTGGAGTTCGGGACAAACCGTCTATGGCTACACCTTC. Residues: CAWSSGQTVYGYTF.

This clone was found once. J is TRBJ2-7 and V is TRBV10-1; 8 nucleotides agree with TRBD1. The V and J ends lost 7 bases and 5 bases, in that order; junction bases with no gene match: 10. Germline values: CDR1 WNHNN, CDR2 SYGVQD (reference sequence). CDR3 size: 14 residues. CDR3 protein: CASTAGQGADEQYF. The DNA for the CDR3 is TGCGCCAGCACCGCAGGACAGGGTGCAGACGAGCAGTACTTC.

The rearrangement uses TRBV7-2 and TRBJ2-7, with TRBD2 matching over 13 bases. The length of the CDR3 is 15 residues. Germline loops: CDR1 SGHTA, CDR2 FQGNSA. V trimming: 4 bases; J trimming: 3 bases; junction bases outside the gene matches: 3. In DNA form, the CDR3 reads TGTGCCAGCAGCTGGAGACTAGCGGGGGGCTACGAGCAGTACTTC. Residues: CASSWRLAGGYEQYF.

V is TRBV18 and J is TRBJ2-2, with TRBD1 identical over 8 bases. V gave up 5 bases and J gave up 6 bases; unmatched junction bases: 2. CDR3 length equals 13 residues. Germline loops: CDR1 KGHSH, CDR2 LQKENI. CDR3 protein: CASSATGAGELFF. The CDR3, as DNA: TGTGCCAGCTCAGCGACAGGGGCCGGGGAGCTGTTTTTT.

The rearrangement joins TRBV11-1 to TRBJ2-7, with 9 bases matching TRBD2. There are 15 residues in the CDR3. V lost 5 bases, J lost 5 bases, and 10 bases stayed unmatched. Per germline, CDR1 SGHAT and CDR2 FQDESV (reference sequence). Here the CDR3 reads CASSDPAGGTNEQYF. DNA of the CDR3: TGTGCCAGCAGCGACCCGGCGGGAGGGACCAACGAGCAGTACTTC.

The CDR3 is CASSARGQGALTEAFF. As DNA, the CDR3 is TGTGCCAGCAGCGCCCGGGGACAGGGGGCGCTGACTGAAGCTTTCTTT. The rearrangement joins TRBV9 to TRBJ1-1; 12 nucleotides match TRBD1. This CDR3 region has 16 residues. The trim removed 3 bases at V and 5 bases at J, leaving 8 bases unmatched. The V gene's germline CDR1 is SGDLS and CDR2 YYNGEE.

The chain combines TRBV2 with TRBJ1-5; no clear D gene. V was clipped by 5 bases and J by 7 bases, with 12 bases between them. Germline CDR1 and CDR2: SNHLY and FYNNEI. This CDR3 is built from 13 residues. The CDR3 sequence: CASSFDGLQPQHF. The CDR3 nucleotides read TGTGCCAGCAGTTTTGACGGGTTGCAGCCCCAGCATTTT.

The V and J genes are TRBV5-1 and TRBJ2-2; TRBD2 agrees at 11 bases. J lost 3 bases, V lost 1 base, and 14 bases had no gene match. The germline V gene has CDR1 SGHRS and CDR2 YFSETQ. The CDR3 spans 20 residues. This CDR3 is CASSLWGLAAPGGHTGELFF. The CDR3 DNA reads TGCGCCAGCAGCTTGTGGGGACTAGCGGCCCCCGGGGGGCACACCGGGGAGCTGTTTTTT. Full variable domain (remainder filled in from reference TRBV5-1 and TRBJ2-2): KAGVTQTPRYLIKTRGQQVTLSCSPISGHRSVSWYQQTPGQGLQFLFEYFSETQRNKGNFPGRFSGRQFSNSRSEMNVSTLELGDSALYLCASSLWGLAAPGGHTGELFFGEGSRLTVL.

V gene TRBV7-2 combines with J gene TRBJ2-5; no clear D. CDR1 and CDR2 (germline): SGHTA, FQGNSA. Trimming took off 1 base at V and 5 bases at J, with 11 bases between the two ends. The CDR3 extends over 14 amino acids. CDR3 region: CASSLDLSRETQYF. The CDR3 DNA is TGTGCCAGCAGCTTAGATCTCTCCCGGGAGACCCAGTACTTC. The entire variable domain, with the rest obtained from reference TRBV7-2 and TRBJ2-5, is as follows: GAGVSQSPSNKVTEKGKDVELRCDPISGHTALYWYRQSLGQGLEFLIYFQGNSAPDKSGLPSDRFSAERTGGSVSTLTIQRTQQEDSAVYLCASSLDLSRETQYFGPGTRLLVL.

This chain uses TRBV15 with TRBJ2-7; TRBD1 matches at 10 bases. The ends lost 5 bases at V and 3 bases at J; junction bases unmatched: 16. Germline V gives CDR1 LNHNV, CDR2 YYDKDF (reference sequence). The length of the CDR3 is 18 residues. DNA for the CDR3: TGTGCCACCAGCGGATTGGCGGGACAGGGGACGTCGAGCTACGAGCAGTACTTC. The encoded protein is CATSGLAGQGTSSYEQYF. Using reference TRBV15 and TRBJ2-7 for the parts outside the CDR3, the full variable domain is DAMVIQNPRYQVTQFGKPVTLSCSQTLNHNVMYWYQQKSSQAPKLLFHYYDKDFNNEADTPDNFQSRRPNTSFCFLDIRSPGLGDTAMYLCATSGLAGQGTSSYEQYFGPGTRLTVT.

The J gene is TRBJ2-1, the V gene TRBV5-1, with 11 bases lining up with TRBD1. The V gene's germline CDR1 is SGHRS and CDR2 YFSETQ. Trimming took 4 bases from V and 8 from J; bases not matched to a gene: 8. The CDR3 contains 15 residues. The chain's CDR3 is CASSQGTGGYDEQFF. The CDR3 nucleotides are TGCGCCAGCAGCCAAGGGACAGGGGGTTACGATGAGCAGTTCTTC.

The chain is built from TRBV7-9 and TRBJ1-5, with 8 bases identical to TRBD1. The CDR3 consists of 16 residues. The germline V gene encodes CDR1 SEHNR and CDR2 FQNEAQ (reference sequence). The V gene end was trimmed by 4 bases and the J gene end by 0 bases; junction bases not matched to a gene: 5. CDR3 nucleotides: TGTGCCAGCAGCTGGACAGGGCCAACTAGCAATCAGCCCCAGCATTTT. Its protein is CASSWTGPTSNQPQHF.

This chain uses TRBV7-9 with TRBJ1-2, with TRBD1 as a possible D gene (6 bases). Deletions cut 0 bases from V and 2 bases from J, with 13 bases between. The CDR3 spans 16 residues. The V gene's germline CDR1 is SEHNR and CDR2 FQNEAQ (reference sequence). DNA of the CDR3: TGTGCCAGCAGCTTAGCAGGGGGGGGAACGAACTATGGCTACACCTTC. Translation: CASSLAGGGTNYGYTF.

This clone was seen just once. This chain connects TRBV3-1 (or the pseudogene TRBV3-2) to TRBJ2-5, with 7 nucleotides matching TRBD1. The CDR3 consists of 14 residues. Unmatched junction bases numbered 5, after V lost 4 bases and J lost 3 bases. The V gene's germline CDR1 is LGHDT and CDR2 YNNKEL (reference sequence). This CDR3 is CASSPGQGEETQYF. The CDR3 nucleotides read TGTGCCAGCAGCCCTGGGCAGGGGGAAGAGACCCAGTACTTC.

The chain has TRBV30 and TRBJ1-5; D gene unclear. The V gene's germline CDR1 is GTSNPN and CDR2 SVGIG (reference sequence). V was trimmed by 0 bases and J by 1 base, leaving 16 bases between them. The CDR3 is made up of 17 amino acids. CDR3 nucleotide sequence: TGTGCCTGGAGTGTGTCCCCCGATTCGAGAAGCAATCAGCCCCAGCATTTT. This codes for CAWSVSPDSRSNQPQHF.

The chain is built from TRBV7-3 and TRBJ2-3; 7 bases match TRBD1. This CDR3 is built from 15 residues. The junction had 6 bases not matched to a gene; V was cut back by 4 bases and J by 2 bases. The germline CDR1 and CDR2 sequences are SGHTA and FQGTGA. CDR3 residues: CASSSTGFFTDTQYF. The CDR3 bases are TGTGCCAGCAGCTCGACAGGGTTCTTCACAGATACGCAGTATTTT.

The chain recombines TRBV5-4 with TRBJ2-2; 8 nucleotides line up with TRBD2. V lost 5 bases and J lost 7; bases outside the gene matches: 10. CDR1 is SGHNT, CDR2 YYREEE, per germline (reference sequence). CDR3 length equals 15 residues. CDR3 protein: CASRMGSGTVGELFF. The CDR3 region has the DNA TGTGCCAGCAGAATGGGTAGCGGGACGGTCGGGGAGCTGTTTTTT.

CDR3 in DNA: TGTGCCAGCAGCATCCCCGGGACTCCACCCACCGGGGAGCTGTTTTTT. Its translation: CASSIPGTPPTGELFF. The chain uses TRBV7-2 and TRBJ2-2; D might be TRBD2 (6 bases). From germline, CDR1 is SGHTA and CDR2 FQGNSA. CDR3 length: 16 residues. V lost 5 bases, J lost 4 bases, and 17 bases lay in between.